Sequencing of this TCR beta chain was carried out in a study of low-dose radiotherapy and immunotherapy resistance in tumors. With termini counted, the CDR3 has 22 amino acids. The germline V gene encodes CDR1 SGHRS and CDR2 YFSETQ. The time point is: before trial treatment. TRAV- and TRBV-specific primers primed first-strand cDNA, covering alpha and beta chains. For amplifying TCRs, the PCR ran for around 20 cycles with Phusion, which was used together with a constant-region primer and the adapter on the V primers. From the reads, TCRdb called clonotypes with MiXCR, one entry per CDR3 protein. Among under 90,000 distinct CDR3 sequences listed, around 29% were seen once. On this clonotype itself: No DNA is shown, since the ends of the CDR3 on it are uncertain; the CDR3 is the one TCRdb lists.

The sample consisted of PBMCs, taken before treatment. This sequence joins TRBV5-1 and TRBJ2-2; the table's D call of TRBD1 was not tested on the DNA. The clonotype comes from a female donor with ovarian cancer. CDR3 in amino acids: CASRFGQRRGLNTGELFFFFFF.